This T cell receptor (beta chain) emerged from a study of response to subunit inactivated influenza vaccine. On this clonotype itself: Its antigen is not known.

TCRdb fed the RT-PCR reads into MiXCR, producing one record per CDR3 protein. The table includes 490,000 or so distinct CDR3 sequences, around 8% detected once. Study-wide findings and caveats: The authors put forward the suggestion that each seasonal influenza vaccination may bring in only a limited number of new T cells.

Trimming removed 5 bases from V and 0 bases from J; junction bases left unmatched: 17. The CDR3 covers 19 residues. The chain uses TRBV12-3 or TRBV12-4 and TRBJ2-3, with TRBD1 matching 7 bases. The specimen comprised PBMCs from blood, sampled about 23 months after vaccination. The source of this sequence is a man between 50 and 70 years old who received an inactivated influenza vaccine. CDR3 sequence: CASSPRRQGVYPSTDTQYF. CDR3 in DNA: TGTGCCAGCAGTCCTAGACGTCAGGGGGTGTACCCTAGCACAGATACGCAGTATTTT.